Listed below are T cell receptor beta chains from one sample, sequenced in a study of blood T cell repertoires in COVID-19. TCRdb keeps only in-frame clones here, not all; method: immunoSEQ multiplex PCR. The sample lists approximately 51,000 clones; around 90% were seen once. Source material: peripheral blood. The source of these receptors is a man aged 45-60 years with active COVID-19. CDR3s include the opening cysteine and the closing phenylalanine or tryptophan.

>TRBV30
CAWRGGLSYTF
>TRBV11-2
CASSQVSNYGYTF
>TRBV23-1
CASSQSRGVTQPQHF
>TRBV18
CASSRQSSYNEQFF
>TRBV11-2
CASSLVLGDYGYTF
>TRBV21-1
CASSKYSHTGELFF
>TRBV6-5
CASSYSGTTSYEQYF
>TRBV5-6
CASSLAAGAPSGAFF
>TRBV19
CASSRGQGPYEQYF
>TRBV5-1
CASSVRQGLSTEAFF
>TRBV2
CASSFTGVIDQPQHF
>TRBV25-1
CASSKGAWLETQYF
>TRBV7-9
CASSLAAGGFNQPQHF
>TRBV24-1
CATSDPPGQGTDTQYF
>TRBV5-1
CASSPYGTGVEAFF
>TRBV27
CASSKSSISSYEQYF
>TRBV18
CASQPSGYEKLFF
>TRBV4-3
CASSQLGQDGYTF
>TRBV5-1
CASSSGTSGFETQYF
>TRBV30
CAWSVNSYTEAFF
>TRBV7-2
CASSPQGGETEAFF
>TRBV5-1
CASSLYQDLSGEQYF
>TRBV7-9
CASSLLRTGEKYF
>TRBV5-6
CASSSPTSSGANVLTF
>TRBV18
CASSLSPNRKETQYF
>TRBV3-1/TRBV3-2
CASSQQTGQGTNEQYF
>TRBV6-5
CASYEVSGELFF
>TRBV10-2
CASSDILAGTSYEQYF
>TRBV20-1
CSASPSGKREQYF
>TRBV4-3
CASSQAADSLTDTQYF
>TRBV7-2
CASSLARPVDTQYF
>TRBV5-4
CASSLRRDEQFF
>TRBV5-4
CASSSATGDRYTEAFF
>TRBV19
CASSTRGVGYTF
>TRBV5-6
CASSLRSGRNTDTQYF
>TRBV12-5
CASGLGLIPRLGETQYF
>TRBV30
CAWSPRFGYGYTF
>TRBV7-9
CASSYHSMEQYF
>TRBV7-9
CASSAQPGGNYGYTF
>TRBV7-2
CASSASGGGTTDTQYF
>TRBV11-2
CASSPPGGRTGELFF
>TRBV7-2
CASSSRDRGLWEQYF
>TRBV2
CATLLGLADYNEQFF
>TRBV5-6
CASSKGLAGSAYNEQFF
>TRBV4-1
CASSQDLASGGYEQYF
>TRBV5-4
CASSLASGRETQYF
>TRBV9
CASSVGQGHRDNSPLHF
>TRBV11-2
CASSFQLAGASTDTQYF
>TRBV5-6
CASSRNYYEQYF
>TRBV6-6
CASRGGAERPYTF
>TRBV4-2
CASSQDLLAPAKNIQYF
>TRBV5-1
CASSLVGTGGYGYTF
>TRBV11-3
CASSQGTGANQPQHF
>TRBV5-1
CASSLGTGDATNEKLFF
>TRBV29-1
CSAWDRAGGNTIYF
>TRBV6-5
CASSYGADGELFF
>TRBV27
CASSPHGSGRGLYEQYF